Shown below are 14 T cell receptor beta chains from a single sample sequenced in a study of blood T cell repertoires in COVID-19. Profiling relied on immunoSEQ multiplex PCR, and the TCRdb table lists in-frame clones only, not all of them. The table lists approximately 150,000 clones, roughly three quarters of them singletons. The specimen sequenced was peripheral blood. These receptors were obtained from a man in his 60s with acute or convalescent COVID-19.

CDR3 nucleotides: TGTGCCAGCAGTACAGGGGGTGGGTCGGGCACTGAAGCTTTCTTT. Its protein is CASSTGGGSGTEAFF. The chain employs TRBV28 and TRBJ1-1, with 8 bases lining up with TRBD1. Germline assignment: CDR1 MDHEN and CDR2 SYDVKM. CDR3 length equals 15 residues. With 5 bases clipped from V and 4 bases from J, the junction kept 9 bases outside the gene matches.

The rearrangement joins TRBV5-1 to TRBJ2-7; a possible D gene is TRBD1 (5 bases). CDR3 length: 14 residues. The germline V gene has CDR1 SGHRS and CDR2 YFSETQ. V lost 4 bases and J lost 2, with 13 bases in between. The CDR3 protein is CASSPGSRAYEQYF. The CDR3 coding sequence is TGCGCCAGCAGCCCCGGGTCCAGGGCCTACGAGCAGTACTTC. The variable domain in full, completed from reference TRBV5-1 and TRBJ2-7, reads KAGVTQTPRYLIKTRGQQVTLSCSPISGHRSVSWYQQTPGQGLQFLFEYFSETQRNKGNFPGRFSGRQFSNSRSEMNVSTLELGDSALYLCASSPGSRAYEQYFGPGTRLTVT.

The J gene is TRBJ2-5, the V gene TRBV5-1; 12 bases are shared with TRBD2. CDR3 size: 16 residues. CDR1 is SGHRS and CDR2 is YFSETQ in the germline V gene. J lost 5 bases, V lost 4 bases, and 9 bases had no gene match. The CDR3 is CASSVRLAGVSETQYF. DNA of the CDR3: TGCGCCAGCAGCGTAAGACTAGCGGGAGTAAGTGAGACCCAGTACTTC.

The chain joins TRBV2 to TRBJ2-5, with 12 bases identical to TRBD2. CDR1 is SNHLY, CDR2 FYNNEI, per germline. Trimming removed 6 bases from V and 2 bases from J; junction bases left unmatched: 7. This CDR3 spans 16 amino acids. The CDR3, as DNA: TGTGCCAGCAGGGTGACTAGCGGGGGTTCACAAGAGACCCAGTACTTC. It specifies CASRVTSGGSQETQYF.

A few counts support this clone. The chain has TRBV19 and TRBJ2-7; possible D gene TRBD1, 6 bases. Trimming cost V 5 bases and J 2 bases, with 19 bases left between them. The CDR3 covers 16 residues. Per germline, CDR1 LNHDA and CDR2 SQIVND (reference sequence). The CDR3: CASSLKNPGTPYEQYF. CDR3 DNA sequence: TGTGCCAGTAGTTTAAAGAATCCCGGGACACCCTACGAGCAGTACTTC.

CDR3 in amino acids: CASSSSARDTQYF. The DNA of the CDR3 is TGTGCCAGCAGCTCCTCGGCGCGGGATACGCAGTATTTT. The V gene is TRBV16, the J gene TRBJ2-3; D ambiguous. From germline, CDR1 is KGHSY and CDR2 FQNENV. Trimming shortened V by 5 bases and J by 6 bases, and 12 bases separated the two germline ends. This CDR3 comprises 13 residues.

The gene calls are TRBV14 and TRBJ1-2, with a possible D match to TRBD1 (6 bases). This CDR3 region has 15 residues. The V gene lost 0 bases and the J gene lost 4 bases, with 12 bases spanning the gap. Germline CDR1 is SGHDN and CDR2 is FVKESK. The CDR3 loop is CASSQERTEAYGYTF. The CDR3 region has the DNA TGTGCCAGCAGCCAAGAACGGACAGAGGCCTATGGCTACACCTTC.

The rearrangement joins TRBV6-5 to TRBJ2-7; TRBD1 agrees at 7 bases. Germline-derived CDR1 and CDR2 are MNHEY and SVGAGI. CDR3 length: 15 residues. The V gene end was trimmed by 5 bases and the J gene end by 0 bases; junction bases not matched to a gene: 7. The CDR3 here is CASSSAGTDSYEQYF. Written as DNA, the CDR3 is TGTGCCAGCAGTAGCGCCGGGACAGACTCCTACGAGCAGTACTTC.

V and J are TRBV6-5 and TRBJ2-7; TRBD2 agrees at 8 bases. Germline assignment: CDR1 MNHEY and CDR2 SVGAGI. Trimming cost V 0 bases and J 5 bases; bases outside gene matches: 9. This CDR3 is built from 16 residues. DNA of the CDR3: TGTGCCAGCAGTTACTCGAGGAATAGCGGGACCCACGAGCAGTACTTC. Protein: CASSYSRNSGTHEQYF.

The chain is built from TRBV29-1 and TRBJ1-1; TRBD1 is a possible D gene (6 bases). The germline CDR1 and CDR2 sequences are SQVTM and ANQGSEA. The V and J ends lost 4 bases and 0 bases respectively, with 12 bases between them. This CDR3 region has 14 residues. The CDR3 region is CSVGRTVMNTEAFF. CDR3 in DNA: TGCAGCGTTGGAAGGACAGTAATGAACACTGAAGCTTTCTTT.

In nucleotides, the CDR3 is TGTGCCAGCACCGGGGCAGGGGCCCCCTACGAGCAGTACTTC. This sequence encodes CASTGAGAPYEQYF. The chain carries TRBV7-9 and TRBJ2-7; maybe TRBD1 (6 bases). Germline lookup yields CDR1 SEHNR and CDR2 FQNEAQ (reference sequence). CDR3 size: 14 residues. V lost 7 bases, J lost 2 bases, and 15 bases lay in between.

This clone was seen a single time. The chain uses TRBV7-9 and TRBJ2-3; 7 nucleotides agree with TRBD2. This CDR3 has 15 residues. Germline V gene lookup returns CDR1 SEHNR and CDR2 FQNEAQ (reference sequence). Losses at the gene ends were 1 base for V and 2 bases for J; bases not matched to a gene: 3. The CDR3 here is CASSLVAGDTDTQYF. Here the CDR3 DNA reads TGTGCCAGCAGCTTAGTAGCGGGTGACACAGATACGCAGTATTTT.

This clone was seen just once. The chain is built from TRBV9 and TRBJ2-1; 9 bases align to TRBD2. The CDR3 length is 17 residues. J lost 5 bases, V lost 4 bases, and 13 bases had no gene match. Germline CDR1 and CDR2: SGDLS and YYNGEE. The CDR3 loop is CASSSSARLAAHNEQFF. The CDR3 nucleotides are TGTGCCAGCAGCTCCAGCGCCCGACTAGCGGCGCACAATGAGCAGTTCTTC. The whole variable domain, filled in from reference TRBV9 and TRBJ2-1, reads DSGVTQTPKHLITATGQRVTLRCSPRSGDLSVYWYQQSLDQGLQFLIQYYNGEERAKGNILERFSAQQFPDLHSELNLSSLELGDSALYFCASSSSARLAAHNEQFFGPGTRLTVL.

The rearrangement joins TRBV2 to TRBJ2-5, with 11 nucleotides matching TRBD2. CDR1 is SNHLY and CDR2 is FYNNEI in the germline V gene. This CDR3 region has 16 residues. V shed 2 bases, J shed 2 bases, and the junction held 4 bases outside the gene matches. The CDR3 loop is CASSEPTSGGQETQYF. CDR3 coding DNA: TGTGCCAGCAGTGAACCCACTAGCGGGGGTCAAGAGACCCAGTACTTC.